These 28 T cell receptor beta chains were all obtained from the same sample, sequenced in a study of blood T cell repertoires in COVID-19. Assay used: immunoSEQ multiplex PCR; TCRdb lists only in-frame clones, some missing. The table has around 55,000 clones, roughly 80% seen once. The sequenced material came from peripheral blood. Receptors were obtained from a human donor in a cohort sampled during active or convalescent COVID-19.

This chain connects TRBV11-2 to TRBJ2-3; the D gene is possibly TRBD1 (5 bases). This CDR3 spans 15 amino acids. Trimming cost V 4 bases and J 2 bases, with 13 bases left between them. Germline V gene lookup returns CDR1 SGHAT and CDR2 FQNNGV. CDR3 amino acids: CASSSRADPTDTQYF. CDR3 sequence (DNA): TGTGCCAGCAGCTCCAGGGCGGATCCCACAGATACGCAGTATTTT.

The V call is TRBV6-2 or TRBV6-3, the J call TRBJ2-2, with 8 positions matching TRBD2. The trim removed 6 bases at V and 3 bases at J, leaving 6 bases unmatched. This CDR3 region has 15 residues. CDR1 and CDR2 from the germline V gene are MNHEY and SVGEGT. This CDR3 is CASSHRSGDTGELFF. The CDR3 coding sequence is TGTGCCAGCAGCCACCGTAGCGGGGACACCGGGGAGCTGTTTTTT.

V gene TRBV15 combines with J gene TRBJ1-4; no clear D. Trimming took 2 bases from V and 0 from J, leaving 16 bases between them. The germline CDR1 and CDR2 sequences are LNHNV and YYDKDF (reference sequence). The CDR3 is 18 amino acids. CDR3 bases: TGTGCCACCAGCAGAACCCCGCAGCGAGTCGCAACTAATGAAAAACTGTTTTTT. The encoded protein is CATSRTPQRVATNEKLFF.

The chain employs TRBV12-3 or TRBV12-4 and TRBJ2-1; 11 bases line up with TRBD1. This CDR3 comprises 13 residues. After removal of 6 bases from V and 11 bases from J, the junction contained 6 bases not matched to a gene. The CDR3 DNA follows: TGTGCCAGCAGCCGGACAGGGGGCGCGAAGCAGTTCTTC. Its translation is CASSRTGGAKQFF.

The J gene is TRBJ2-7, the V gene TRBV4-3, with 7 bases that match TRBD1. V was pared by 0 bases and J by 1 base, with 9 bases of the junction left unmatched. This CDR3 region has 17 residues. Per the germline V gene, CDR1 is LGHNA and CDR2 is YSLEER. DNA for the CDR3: TGCGCCAGCAGCCAAGATCTGTCAGTACAGGGGTCCTACGAGCAGTACTTC. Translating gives CASSQDLSVQGSYEQYF.

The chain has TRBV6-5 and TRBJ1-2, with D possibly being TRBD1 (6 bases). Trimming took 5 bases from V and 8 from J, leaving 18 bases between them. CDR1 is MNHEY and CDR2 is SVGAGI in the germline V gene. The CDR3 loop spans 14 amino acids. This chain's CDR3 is CASSPHTGPEGYTF. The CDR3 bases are TGTGCCAGCAGTCCACACACAGGGCCCGAGGGCTACACCTTC.

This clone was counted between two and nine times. CDR3 DNA: TGTGCCAGCAGCAAAGCGGGGGTTTCCTACAATGAGCAGTTCTTC. Translation gives CASSKAGVSYNEQFF. This chain uses TRBV7-2 with TRBJ2-1; 8 bases map to TRBD2. From germline, CDR1 is SGHTA and CDR2 FQGNSA. V lost 5 bases, J lost 1 base, and 4 bases stayed unmatched. The CDR3 is 15 amino acids. Using reference TRBV7-2 and TRBJ2-1 for the parts outside the CDR3, the full variable domain is GAGVSQSPSNKVTEKGKDVELRCDPISGHTALYWYRQSLGQGLEFLIYFQGNSAPDKSGLPSDRFSAERTGGSVSTLTIQRTQQEDSAVYLCASSKAGVSYNEQFFGPGTRLTVL.

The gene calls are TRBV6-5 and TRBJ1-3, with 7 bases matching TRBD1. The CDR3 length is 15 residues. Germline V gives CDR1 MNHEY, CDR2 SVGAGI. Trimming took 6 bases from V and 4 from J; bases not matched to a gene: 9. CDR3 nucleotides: TGTGCCAGCAGCCCGACAGGGATGAACGGAAACACCATATATTTT. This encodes CASSPTGMNGNTIYF.

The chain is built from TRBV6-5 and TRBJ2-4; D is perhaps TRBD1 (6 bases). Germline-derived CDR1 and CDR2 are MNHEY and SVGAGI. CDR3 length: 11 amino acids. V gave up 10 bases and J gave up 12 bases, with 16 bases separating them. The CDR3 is CATQNRAAQYF. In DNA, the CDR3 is TGTGCCACCCAAAACAGGGCCGCTCAGTACTTC.

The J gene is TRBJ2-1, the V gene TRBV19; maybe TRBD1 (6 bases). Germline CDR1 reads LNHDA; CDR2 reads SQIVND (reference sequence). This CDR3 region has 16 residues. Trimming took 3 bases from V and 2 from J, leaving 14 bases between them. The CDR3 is CASSMKTGDTYNEQFF. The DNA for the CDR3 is TGTGCCAGTAGTATGAAGACAGGCGATACCTACAATGAGCAGTTCTTC.

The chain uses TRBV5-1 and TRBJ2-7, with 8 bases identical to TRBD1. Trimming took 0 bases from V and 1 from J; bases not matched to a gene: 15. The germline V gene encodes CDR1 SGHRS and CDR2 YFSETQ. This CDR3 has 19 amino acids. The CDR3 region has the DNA TGCGCCAGCAGCTTGGCTGCAGGGGGCGCAGGCCAACAATCCTACGAGCAGTACTTC. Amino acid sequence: CASSLAAGGAGQQSYEQYF.

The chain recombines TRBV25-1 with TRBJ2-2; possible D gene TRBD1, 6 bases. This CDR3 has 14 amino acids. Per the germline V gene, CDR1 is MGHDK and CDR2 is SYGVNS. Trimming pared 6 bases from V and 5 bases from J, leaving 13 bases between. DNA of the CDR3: TGTGCCAGCAGGGGGTCAGGGGAAACCGGGGAGCTGTTTTTT. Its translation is CASRGSGETGELFF. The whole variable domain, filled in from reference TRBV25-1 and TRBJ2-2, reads EADIYQTPRYLVIGTGKKITLECSQTMGHDKMYWYQQDPGMELHLIHYSYGVNSTEKGDLSSESTVSRIRTEHFPLTLESARPSHTSQYLCASRGSGETGELFFGEGSRLTVL.

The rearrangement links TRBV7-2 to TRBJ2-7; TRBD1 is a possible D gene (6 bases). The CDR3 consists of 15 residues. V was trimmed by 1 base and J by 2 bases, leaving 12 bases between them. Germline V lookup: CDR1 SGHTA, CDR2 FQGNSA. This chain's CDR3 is CASSLEWDTTYEQYF. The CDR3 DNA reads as TGTGCCAGCAGCTTAGAGTGGGACACCACCTACGAGCAGTACTTC.

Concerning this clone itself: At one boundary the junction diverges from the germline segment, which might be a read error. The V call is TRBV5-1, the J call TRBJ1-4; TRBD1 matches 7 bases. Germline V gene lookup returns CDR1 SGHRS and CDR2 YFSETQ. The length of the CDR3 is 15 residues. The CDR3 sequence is CANSLDGTVTEKLFF. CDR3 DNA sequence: TGCGCCAACAGCTTGGATGGGACAGTTACGGAAAAACTGTTTTTT.

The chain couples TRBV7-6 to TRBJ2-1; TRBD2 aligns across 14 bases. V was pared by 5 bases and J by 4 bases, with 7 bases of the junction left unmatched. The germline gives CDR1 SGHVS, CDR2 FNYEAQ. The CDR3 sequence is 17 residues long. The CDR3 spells CASSPGLAGAPYNEQFF. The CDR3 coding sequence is TGTGCCAGCAGCCCGGGACTAGCGGGGGCACCTTACAATGAGCAGTTCTTC.

In nucleotides, the CDR3 is TGTGCCATCTCTTACGAGCTCGGGGTGCCCGTCCTGACTTTC. Protein sequence: CAISYELGVPVLTF. The V gene is TRBV10-3, the J gene TRBJ2-6; D may be TRBD2 (5 bases). Trimming removed 8 bases from V and 12 bases from J, with 20 bases in between. This CDR3 is 14 amino acids long. Germline loops: CDR1 ENHRY, CDR2 SYGVKD.

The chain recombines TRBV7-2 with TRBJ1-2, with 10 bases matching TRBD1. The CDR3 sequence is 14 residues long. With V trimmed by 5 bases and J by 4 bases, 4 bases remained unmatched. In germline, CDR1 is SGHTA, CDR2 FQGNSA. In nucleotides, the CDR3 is TGTGCCAGCAGCCCAAGGGACAGGGGCTATGGCTACACCTTC. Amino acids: CASSPRDRGYGYTF.

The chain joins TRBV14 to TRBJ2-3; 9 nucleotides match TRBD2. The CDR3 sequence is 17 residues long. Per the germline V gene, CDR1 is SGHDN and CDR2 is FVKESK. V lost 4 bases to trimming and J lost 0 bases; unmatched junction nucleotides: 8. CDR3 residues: CASSPELAGISTDTQYF. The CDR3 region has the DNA TGTGCCAGCAGCCCCGAGCTAGCGGGAATTAGCACAGATACGCAGTATTTT. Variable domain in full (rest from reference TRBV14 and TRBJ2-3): EAGVTQFPSHSVIEKGQTVTLRCDPISGHDNLYWYRRVMGKEIKFLLHFVKESKQDESGMPNNRFLAERTGGTYSTLKVQPAELEDSGVYFCASSPELAGISTDTQYFGPGTRLTVL.

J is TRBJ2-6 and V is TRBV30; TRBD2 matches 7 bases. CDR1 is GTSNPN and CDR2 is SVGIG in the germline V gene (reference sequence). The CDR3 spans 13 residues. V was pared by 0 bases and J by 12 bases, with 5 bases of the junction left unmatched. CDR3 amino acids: CAWSVAGIGVLTF. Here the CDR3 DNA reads TGTGCCTGGAGTGTAGCGGGGATCGGCGTCCTGACTTTC.

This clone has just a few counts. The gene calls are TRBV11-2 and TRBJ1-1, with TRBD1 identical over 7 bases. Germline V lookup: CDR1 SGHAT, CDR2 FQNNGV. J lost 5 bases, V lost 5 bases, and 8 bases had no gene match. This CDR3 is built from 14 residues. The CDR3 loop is CASSTRQGFTEAFF. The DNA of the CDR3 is TGTGCCAGCAGCACTCGACAGGGCTTTACTGAAGCTTTCTTT.

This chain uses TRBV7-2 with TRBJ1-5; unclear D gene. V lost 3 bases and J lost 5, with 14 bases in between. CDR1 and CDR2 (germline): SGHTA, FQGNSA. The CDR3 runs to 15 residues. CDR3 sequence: CASSFYGGQDQPQHF. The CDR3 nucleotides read TGTGCCAGCAGCTTCTACGGAGGGCAGGATCAGCCCCAGCATTTT.

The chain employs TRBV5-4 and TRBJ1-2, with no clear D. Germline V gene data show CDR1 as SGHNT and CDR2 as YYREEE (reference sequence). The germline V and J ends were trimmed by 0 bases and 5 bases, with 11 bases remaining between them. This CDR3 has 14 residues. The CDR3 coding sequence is TGTGCCAGCAGCTTGGTTGGCACCGAATATGGCTACACCTTC. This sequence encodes CASSLVGTEYGYTF.

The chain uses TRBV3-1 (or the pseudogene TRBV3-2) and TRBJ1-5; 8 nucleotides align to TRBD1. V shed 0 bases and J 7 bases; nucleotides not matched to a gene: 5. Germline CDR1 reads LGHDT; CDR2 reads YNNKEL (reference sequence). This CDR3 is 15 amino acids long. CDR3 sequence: CASSQEWTGRQPQHF. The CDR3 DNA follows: TGTGCCAGCAGCCAAGAGTGGACAGGGCGCCAGCCCCAGCATTTT.

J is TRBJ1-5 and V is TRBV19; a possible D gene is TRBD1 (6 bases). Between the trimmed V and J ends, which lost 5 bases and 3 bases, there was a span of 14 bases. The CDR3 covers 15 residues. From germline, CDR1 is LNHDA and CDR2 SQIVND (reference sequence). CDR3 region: CASSLETGPNQPQHF. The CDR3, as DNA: TGTGCCAGTAGTCTTGAGACAGGTCCCAATCAGCCCCAGCATTTT.

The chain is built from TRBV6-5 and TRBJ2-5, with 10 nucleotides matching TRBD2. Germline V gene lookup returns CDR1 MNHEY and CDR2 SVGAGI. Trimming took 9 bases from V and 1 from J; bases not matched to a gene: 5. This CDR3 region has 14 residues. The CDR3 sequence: CASTLAGAQETQYF. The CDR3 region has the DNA TGTGCCAGTACCCTAGCGGGGGCCCAAGAGACCCAGTACTTC.

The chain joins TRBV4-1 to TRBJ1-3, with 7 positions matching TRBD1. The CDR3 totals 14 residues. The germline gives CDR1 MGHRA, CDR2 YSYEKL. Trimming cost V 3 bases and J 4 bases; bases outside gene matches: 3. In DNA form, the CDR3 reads TGCGCCAGCAGCCAGACAGGGTCCGGAAACACCATATATTTT. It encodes CASSQTGSGNTIYF.

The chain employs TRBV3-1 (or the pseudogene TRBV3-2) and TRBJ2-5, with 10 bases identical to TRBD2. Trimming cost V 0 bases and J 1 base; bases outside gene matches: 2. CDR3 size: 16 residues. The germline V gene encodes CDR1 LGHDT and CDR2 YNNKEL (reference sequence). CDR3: CASSQEQRGGQETQYF. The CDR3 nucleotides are TGTGCCAGCAGCCAAGAACAGCGGGGGGGCCAAGAGACCCAGTACTTC.

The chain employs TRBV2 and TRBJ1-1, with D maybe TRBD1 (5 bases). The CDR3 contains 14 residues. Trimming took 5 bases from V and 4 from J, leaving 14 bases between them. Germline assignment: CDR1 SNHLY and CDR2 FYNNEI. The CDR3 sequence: CASSQEPGFTEAFF. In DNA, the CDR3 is TGTGCCAGCAGTCAGGAACCAGGGTTCACTGAAGCTTTCTTT.